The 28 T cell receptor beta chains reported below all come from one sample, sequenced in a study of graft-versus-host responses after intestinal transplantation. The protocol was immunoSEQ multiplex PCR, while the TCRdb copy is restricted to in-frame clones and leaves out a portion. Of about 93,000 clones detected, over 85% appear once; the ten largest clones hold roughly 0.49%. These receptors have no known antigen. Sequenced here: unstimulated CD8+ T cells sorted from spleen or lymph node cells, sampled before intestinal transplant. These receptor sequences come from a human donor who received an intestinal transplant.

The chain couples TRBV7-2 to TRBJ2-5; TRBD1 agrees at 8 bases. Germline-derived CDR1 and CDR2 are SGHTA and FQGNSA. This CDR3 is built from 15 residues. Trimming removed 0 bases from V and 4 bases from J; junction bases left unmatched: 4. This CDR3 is CASSLAGTGLETQYF. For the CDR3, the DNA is TGTGCCAGCAGCTTAGCGGGGACAGGCCTAGAGACCCAGTACTTC.

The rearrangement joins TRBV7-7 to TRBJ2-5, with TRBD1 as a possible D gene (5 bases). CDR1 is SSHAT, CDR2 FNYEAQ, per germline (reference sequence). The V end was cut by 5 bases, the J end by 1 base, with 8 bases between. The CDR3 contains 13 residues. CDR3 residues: CASSQTVQETQYF. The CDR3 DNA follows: TGTGCCAGCAGCCAGACAGTCCAAGAGACCCAGTACTTC. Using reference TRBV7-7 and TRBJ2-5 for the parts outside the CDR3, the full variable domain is GAGVSQSPRYKVTKRGQDVTLRCDPISSHATLYWYQQALGQGPEFLTYFNYEAQPDKSGLPSDRFSAERPEGSISTLTIQRTEQRDSAMYRCASSQTVQETQYFGPGTRLLVL.

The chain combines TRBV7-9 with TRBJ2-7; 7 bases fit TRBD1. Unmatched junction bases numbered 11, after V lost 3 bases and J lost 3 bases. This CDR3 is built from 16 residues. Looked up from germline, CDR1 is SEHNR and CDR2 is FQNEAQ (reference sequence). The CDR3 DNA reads TGTGCCAGCAGCTTGACTGGACAGGCCAAGAACTACGAGCAGTACTTC. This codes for CASSLTGQAKNYEQYF.

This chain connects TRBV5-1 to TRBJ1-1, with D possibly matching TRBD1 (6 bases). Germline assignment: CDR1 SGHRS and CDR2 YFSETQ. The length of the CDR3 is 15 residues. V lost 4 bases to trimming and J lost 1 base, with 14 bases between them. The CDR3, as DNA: TGCGCCAGCAGCGGAGCACAGGGACCGAACACTGAAGCTTTCTTT. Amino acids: CASSGAQGPNTEAFF.

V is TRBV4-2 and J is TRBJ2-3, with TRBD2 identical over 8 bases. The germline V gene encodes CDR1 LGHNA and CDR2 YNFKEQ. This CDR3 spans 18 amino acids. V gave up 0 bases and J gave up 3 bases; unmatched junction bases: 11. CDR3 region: CASSQETRSGGRTDTQYF. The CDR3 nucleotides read TGTGCCAGCAGCCAAGAGACGAGAAGCGGGGGACGAACAGATACGCAGTATTTT.

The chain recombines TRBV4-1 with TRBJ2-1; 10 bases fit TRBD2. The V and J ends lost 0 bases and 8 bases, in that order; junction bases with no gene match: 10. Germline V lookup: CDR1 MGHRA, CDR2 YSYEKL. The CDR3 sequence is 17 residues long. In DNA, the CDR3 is TGCGCCAGCAGCCAAGATGGGTCTAGCGGGAGTGTCTATGAGCAGTTCTTC. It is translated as CASSQDGSSGSVYEQFF.

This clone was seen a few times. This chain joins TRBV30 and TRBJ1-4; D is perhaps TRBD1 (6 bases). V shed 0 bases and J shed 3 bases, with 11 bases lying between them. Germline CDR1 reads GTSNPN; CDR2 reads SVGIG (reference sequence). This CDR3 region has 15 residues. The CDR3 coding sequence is TGTGCCTGGAGTGTACCACAGGGTTCTAATGAAAAACTGTTTTTT. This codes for CAWSVPQGSNEKLFF.

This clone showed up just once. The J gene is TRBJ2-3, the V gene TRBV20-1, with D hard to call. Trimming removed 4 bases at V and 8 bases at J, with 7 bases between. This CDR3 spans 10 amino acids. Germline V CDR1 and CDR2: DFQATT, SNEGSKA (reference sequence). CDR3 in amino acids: CSAIPVTQYF. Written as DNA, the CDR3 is TGCAGTGCTATTCCGGTTACGCAGTATTTT.

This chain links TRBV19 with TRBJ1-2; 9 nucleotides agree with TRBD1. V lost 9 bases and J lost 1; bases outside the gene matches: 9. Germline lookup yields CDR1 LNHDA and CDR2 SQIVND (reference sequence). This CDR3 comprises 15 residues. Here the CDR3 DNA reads TGTGCCAGCGAGCCGGGACAGGGTTATAACTATGGCTACACCTTC. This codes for CASEPGQGYNYGYTF.

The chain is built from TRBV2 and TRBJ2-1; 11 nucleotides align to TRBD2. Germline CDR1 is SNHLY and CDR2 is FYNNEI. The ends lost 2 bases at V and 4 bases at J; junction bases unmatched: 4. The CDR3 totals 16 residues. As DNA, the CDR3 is TGTGCCAGCAGTGAAATACTAGCGGGAGTTTACAATGAGCAGTTCTTC. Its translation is CASSEILAGVYNEQFF.

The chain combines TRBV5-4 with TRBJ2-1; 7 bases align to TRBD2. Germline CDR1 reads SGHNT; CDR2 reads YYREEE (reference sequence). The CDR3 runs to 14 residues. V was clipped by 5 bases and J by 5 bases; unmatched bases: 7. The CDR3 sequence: CASSHSGLDNEQFF. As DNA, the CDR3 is TGTGCCAGCAGTCATAGCGGGTTAGACAATGAGCAGTTCTTC.

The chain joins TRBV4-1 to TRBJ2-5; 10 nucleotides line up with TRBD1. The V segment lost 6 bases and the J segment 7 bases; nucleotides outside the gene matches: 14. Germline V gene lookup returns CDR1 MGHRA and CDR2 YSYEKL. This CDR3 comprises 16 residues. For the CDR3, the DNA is TGCGCCAGCAGGATAACGTCGGCGGACAGGGGGGTGACCCAGTACTTC. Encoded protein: CASRITSADRGVTQYF.

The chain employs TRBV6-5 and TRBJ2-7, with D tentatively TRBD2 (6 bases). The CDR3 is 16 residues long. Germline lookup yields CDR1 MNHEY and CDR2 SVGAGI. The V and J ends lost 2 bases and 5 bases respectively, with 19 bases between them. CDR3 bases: TGTGCCAGCAGTTACGCGTCGGCGGGACCCCGGGACGAGCAGTACTTC. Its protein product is CASSYASAGPRDEQYF.

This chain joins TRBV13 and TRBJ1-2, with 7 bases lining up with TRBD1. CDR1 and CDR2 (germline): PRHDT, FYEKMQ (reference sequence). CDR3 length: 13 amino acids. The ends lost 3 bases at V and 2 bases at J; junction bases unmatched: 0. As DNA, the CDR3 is TGTGCCAGCAGCTTCAGGGGGAACTATGGCTACACCTTC. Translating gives CASSFRGNYGYTF.

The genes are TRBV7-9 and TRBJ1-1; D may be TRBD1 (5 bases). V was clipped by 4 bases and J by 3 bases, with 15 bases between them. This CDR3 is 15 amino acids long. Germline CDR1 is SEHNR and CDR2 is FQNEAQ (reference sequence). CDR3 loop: CASSSGGGGDTEAFF. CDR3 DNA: TGTGCCAGCAGCTCCGGGGGGGGAGGGGACACTGAAGCTTTCTTT. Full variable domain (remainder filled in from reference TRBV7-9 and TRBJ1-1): DTGVSQNPRHKITKRGQNVTFRCDPISEHNRLYWYRQTLGQGPEFLTYFQNEAQLEKSRLLSDRFSAERPKGSFSTLEIQRTEQGDSAMYLCASSSGGGGDTEAFFGQGTRLTVV.

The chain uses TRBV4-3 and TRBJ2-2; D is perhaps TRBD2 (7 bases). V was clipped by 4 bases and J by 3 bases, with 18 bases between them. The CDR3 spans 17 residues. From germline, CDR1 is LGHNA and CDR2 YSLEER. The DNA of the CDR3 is TGCGCCAGCAGCCTCACCAGAGGGGGGGCGGACACCGGGGAGCTGTTTTTT. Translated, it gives CASSLTRGGADTGELFF.

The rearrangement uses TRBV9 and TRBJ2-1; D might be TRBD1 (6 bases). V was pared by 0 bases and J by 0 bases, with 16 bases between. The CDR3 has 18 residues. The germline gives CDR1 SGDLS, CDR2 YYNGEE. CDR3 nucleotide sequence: TGTGCCAGCAGCGTAGCAGTACAGGGTATCAGCTCCTACAATGAGCAGTTCTTC. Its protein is CASSVAVQGISSYNEQFF.

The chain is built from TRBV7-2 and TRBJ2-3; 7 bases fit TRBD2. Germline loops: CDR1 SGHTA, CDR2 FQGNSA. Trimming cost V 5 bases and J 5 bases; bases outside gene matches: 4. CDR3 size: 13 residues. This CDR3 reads CASSQWGGDTQYF. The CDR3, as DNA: TGTGCCAGCAGCCAATGGGGGGGAGATACGCAGTATTTT. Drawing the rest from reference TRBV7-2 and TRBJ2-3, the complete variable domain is GAGVSQSPSNKVTEKGKDVELRCDPISGHTALYWYRQSLGQGLEFLIYFQGNSAPDKSGLPSDRFSAERTGGSVSTLTIQRTQQEDSAVYLCASSQWGGDTQYFGPGTRLTVL.

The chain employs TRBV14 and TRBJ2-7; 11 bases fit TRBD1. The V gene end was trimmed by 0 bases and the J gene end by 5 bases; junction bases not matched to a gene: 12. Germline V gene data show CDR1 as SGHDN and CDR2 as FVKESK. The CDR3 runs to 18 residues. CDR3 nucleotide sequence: TGTGCCAGCAGCCAAGAACCTCCACGGACAGGGGGCGTTAACGAGCAGTACTTC. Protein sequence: CASSQEPPRTGGVNEQYF.

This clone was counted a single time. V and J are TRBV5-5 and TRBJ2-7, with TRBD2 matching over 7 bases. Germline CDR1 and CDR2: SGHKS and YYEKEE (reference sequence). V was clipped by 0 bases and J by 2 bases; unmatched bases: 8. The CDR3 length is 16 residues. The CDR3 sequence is CASSLGGSGFAYEQYF. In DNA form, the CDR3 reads TGTGCCAGCAGCTTGGGGGGTAGCGGGTTTGCCTACGAGCAGTACTTC.

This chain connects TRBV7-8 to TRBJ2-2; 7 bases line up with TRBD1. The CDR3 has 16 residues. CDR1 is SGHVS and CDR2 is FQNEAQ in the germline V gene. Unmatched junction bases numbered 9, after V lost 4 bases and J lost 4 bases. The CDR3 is CASSSISGTATGELFF. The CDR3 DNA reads TGTGCCAGCAGCTCAATATCCGGGACAGCCACCGGGGAGCTGTTTTTT.

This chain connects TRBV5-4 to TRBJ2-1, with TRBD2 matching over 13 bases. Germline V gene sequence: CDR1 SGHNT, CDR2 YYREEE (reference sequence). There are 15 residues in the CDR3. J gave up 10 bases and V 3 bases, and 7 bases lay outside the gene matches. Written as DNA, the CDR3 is TGTGCCAGCAGCTGGACTAGCGGGGGTGGGAACGAGCAGTTCTTC. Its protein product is CASSWTSGGGNEQFF.

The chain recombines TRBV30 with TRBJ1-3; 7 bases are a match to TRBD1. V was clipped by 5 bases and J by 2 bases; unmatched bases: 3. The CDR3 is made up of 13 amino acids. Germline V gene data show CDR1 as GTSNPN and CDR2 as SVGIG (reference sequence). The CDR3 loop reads CAWDGTAGNTIYF. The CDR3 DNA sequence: TGTGCCTGGGACGGGACAGCTGGAAACACCATATATTTT.

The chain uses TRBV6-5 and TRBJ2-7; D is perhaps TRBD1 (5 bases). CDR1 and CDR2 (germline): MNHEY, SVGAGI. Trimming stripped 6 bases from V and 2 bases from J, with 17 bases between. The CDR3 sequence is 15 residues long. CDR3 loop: CASRPVPDSPYEQYF. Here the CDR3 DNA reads TGTGCCAGCAGGCCCGTGCCCGACAGTCCCTACGAGCAGTACTTC.

The CDR3 coding sequence is TGTGCCAGCAGCGTAGTTTTAAATGGGAGATATGAGCAGTTCTTC. This encodes CASSVVLNGRYEQFF. The chain joins TRBV9 to TRBJ2-1, with a possible D match to TRBD2 (5 bases). The V gene lost 0 bases and the J gene lost 8 bases, with 15 bases spanning the gap. Germline V CDR1 and CDR2: SGDLS, YYNGEE. The CDR3 has 15 residues.

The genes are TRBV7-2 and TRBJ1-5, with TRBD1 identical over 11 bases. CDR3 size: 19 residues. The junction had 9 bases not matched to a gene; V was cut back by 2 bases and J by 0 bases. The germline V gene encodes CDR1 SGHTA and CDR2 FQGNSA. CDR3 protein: CASSLPGQGEDYSNQPQHF. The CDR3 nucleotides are TGTGCCAGCAGCTTACCGGGACAGGGGGAGGATTATAGCAATCAGCCCCAGCATTTT.

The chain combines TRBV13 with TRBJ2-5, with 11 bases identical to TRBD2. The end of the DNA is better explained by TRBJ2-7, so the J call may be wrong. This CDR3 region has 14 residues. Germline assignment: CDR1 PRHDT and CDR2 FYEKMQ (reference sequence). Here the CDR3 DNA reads TGTGCCAGCAGCCTACTAGCGGGAGAGAGCGAGCAGTACTTC. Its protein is CASSLLAGESEQYF.

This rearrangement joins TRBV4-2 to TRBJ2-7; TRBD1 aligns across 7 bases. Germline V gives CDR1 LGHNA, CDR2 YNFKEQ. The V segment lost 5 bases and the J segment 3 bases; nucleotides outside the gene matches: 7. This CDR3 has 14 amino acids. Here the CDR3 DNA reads TGTGCCAGCAGCTCACGGACAGGAGGCTACGAGCAGTACTTC. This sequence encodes CASSSRTGGYEQYF.